This is a list of T cell receptor beta chains from one sample in a study of blood T cell repertoires in COVID-19. Profiled with immunoSEQ multiplex PCR; TCRdb holds only in-frame clones, not every one. The table includes about 280,000 clones, around 86% detected once. The material sequenced was peripheral blood. The receptors derive from a human donor in a cohort sampled during active COVID-19. CDR3s include the opening cysteine and the closing phenylalanine or tryptophan. The order of the fields is CDR3 DNA, CDR3 protein, D gene, J gene, clone size, V gene. D genes are given only for firm matches. Clone sizes are given selectively: once, few, many, or a class where the clone is expanded.

DNA: TGTGCCACCACGGCGACAGAAATACCTAGCTCCTACGAGCAGTACTTC
CDR3: CATTATEIPSSYEQYF
D: NA
J: TRBJ2-7
size: NA
V: TRBV24-1

DNA: TGTGCCAGCTCCAGTGACAGGGAGGACGGGGAGCTGTTTTTT
CDR3: CASSSDREDGELFF
D: NA
J: TRBJ2-2
size: NA
V: TRBV7-8

DNA: TGTGCCAGCAGCCACTCAGGGGGCTCCGGGGAGCTGTTTTTT
CDR3: CASSHSGGSGELFF
D: TRBD1
J: TRBJ2-2
size: few
V: TRBV14

DNA: TGTGCCAGCAGTCCGGGAGTTCCTAACTATGGCTACACCTTC
CDR3: CASSPGVPNYGYTF
D: NA
J: TRBJ1-2
size: few
V: TRBV27

DNA: TGCGCCAGCAGCGCAAAGTCCGGGACAGGGACCCGGATGGGGTACTTC
CDR3: CASSAKSGTGTRMGYF
D: TRBD1
J: TRBJ2-7
size: NA
V: TRBV5-1

DNA: TGTGCCAGCAGATCAGGGGAGGGAGGAAAACTGTTTTTT
CDR3: CASRSGEGGKLFF
D: NA
J: TRBJ1-4
size: once
V: TRBV6-5

DNA: TGTGCCAGCAGTCCCTCGGGAGCGGATGGGTTTGGTGAGCAGTTCTTC
CDR3: CASSPSGADGFGEQFF
D: NA
J: TRBJ2-1
size: once
V: TRBV28

DNA: TGCAGCGGACGAGGGGGGAACACTGAAGCTTTCTTT
CDR3: CSGRGGNTEAFF
D: NA
J: TRBJ1-1
size: NA
V: TRBV29-1

DNA: TGCGCCAGCAGCTTCCTAGGACAGGGTCAAGAGACCCAGTACTTC
CDR3: CASSFLGQGQETQYF
D: TRBD1
J: TRBJ2-5
size: NA
V: TRBV5-1

DNA: TGCAGCGTTGGGGACAGGAGTCCCGGGGAGCTGTTTTTT
CDR3: CSVGDRSPGELFF
D: TRBD1
J: TRBJ2-2
size: NA
V: TRBV29-1

DNA: TGTGCCAGCAGCTTAGTTCGAGGGGGCGCGCGCAGTAGGGGTATTGCGCAGTATTTT
CDR3: CASSLVRGGARSRGIAQYF
D: TRBD1
J: TRBJ2-3
size: few
V: TRBV11-2

DNA: TGTGCCAGCAGCTTGTCAGGGGGGAATGAGCAGTTCTTC
CDR3: CASSLSGGNEQFF
D: NA
J: TRBJ2-1
size: few
V: TRBV5-4

DNA: TGTGCCAGCTCACCTGGACAGGGGGCCACCTCTGGGGCCAACGTCCTGACTTTC
CDR3: CASSPGQGATSGANVLTF
D: TRBD1
J: TRBJ2-6
size: once
V: TRBV18

DNA: TGTGCCAGAGGGCAAAACAGGACTATGAACACTGAAGCTTTCTTT
CDR3: CARGQNRTMNTEAFF
D: NA
J: TRBJ1-1
size: NA
V: TRBV9

DNA: TGTGCCAGCAGTTCAGGGGGAGAGCAGTTCTTC
CDR3: CASSSGGEQFF
D: TRBD1
J: TRBJ2-1
size: once
V: TRBV28

DNA: TGTGCCAGCTCACCACCGGGACTGGGACGCCAAGAGACCCAGTACTTC
CDR3: CASSPPGLGRQETQYF
D: NA
J: TRBJ2-5
size: NA
V: TRBV18

DNA: TGTGCCAGCAGTTACGCGGGACCGAGGAATGAGCAGTTCTTC
CDR3: CASSYAGPRNEQFF
D: NA
J: TRBJ2-1
size: NA
V: TRBV27

DNA: TGTGCCAGTAGTATAGATCCCCCGGGTATCCCCCAGCATTTT
CDR3: CASSIDPPGIPQHF
D: NA
J: TRBJ1-5
size: NA
V: TRBV19

DNA: TGCGCCAGCAGCCAACCCACACAAAACAAAAACATTCAGTACTTC
CDR3: CASSQPTQNKNIQYF
D: NA
J: TRBJ2-4
size: once
V: TRBV4-1

DNA: TGTGCCAGCAGTTTAACCGAGAATCAGCCCCAGCATTTT
CDR3: CASSLTENQPQHF
D: NA
J: TRBJ1-5
size: NA
V: TRBV12-3/TRBV12-4

DNA: TGTGCCAGCAGTTTAAGAGGCGAGCAGTACTTC
CDR3: CASSLRGEQYF
D: NA
J: TRBJ2-7
size: NA
V: TRBV12-3/TRBV12-4

DNA: TGTGCCAGCAGCTTCGAGCGGAGCACAGATACGCAGTATTTT
CDR3: CASSFERSTDTQYF
D: NA
J: TRBJ2-3
size: NA
V: TRBV5-5

DNA: TGTGCCAGCTCACCACCGGGGGCGAGCTCCTACAATGAGCAGTTCTTC
CDR3: CASSPPGASSYNEQFF
D: NA
J: TRBJ2-1
size: NA
V: TRBV18

DNA: TGCGCCAGCAGCTTAATCGGTTCAGGACAGGGGGCAGATACGCAGTATTTT
CDR3: CASSLIGSGQGADTQYF
D: TRBD1
J: TRBJ2-3
size: NA
V: TRBV5-1

DNA: TGTGCCAGTACCGCAGGCGGGCCGAGCTCCTACGAGCAGTACTTC
CDR3: CASTAGGPSSYEQYF
D: NA
J: TRBJ2-7
size: NA
V: TRBV19

DNA: TGTGCCAGCAGCTTATGGGGCGGGGATGAGCAGTTCTTC
CDR3: CASSLWGGDEQFF
D: NA
J: TRBJ2-1
size: NA
V: TRBV7-2

DNA: TGTGCCAGCAGCTACAGGGGATACGCGAACACCGGGGAGCTGTTTTTT
CDR3: CASSYRGYANTGELFF
D: TRBD1
J: TRBJ2-2
size: NA
V: TRBV11-2

DNA: TGTGCCAGTAGTATAGGCGGGAGAAGGACCGGGGAGCTGTTTTTT
CDR3: CASSIGGRRTGELFF
D: TRBD2
J: TRBJ2-2
size: NA
V: TRBV19

DNA: TGTGCCAGCAAATTGGCGGGAGGGCCGGTAGAGCAGTACTTC
CDR3: CASKLAGGPVEQYF
D: TRBD2
J: TRBJ2-7
size: NA
V: TRBV28

DNA: TGCAGCGTTGGCGGGGTTTTGGGCACCGGGGAGCTGTTTTTT
CDR3: CSVGGVLGTGELFF
D: NA
J: TRBJ2-2
size: few
V: TRBV29-1

DNA: TGTGCCAGCAGTAGACAACAGTCTCCCCAGCCCCAGCATTTT
CDR3: CASSRQQSPQPQHF
D: NA
J: TRBJ1-5
size: NA
V: TRBV27

DNA: TGTGCCAGCAGCGTATTCCCAAGCGGGATCTACGAGCAGTACTTC
CDR3: CASSVFPSGIYEQYF
D: TRBD2
J: TRBJ2-7
size: NA
V: TRBV9

DNA: TGTGCCAGCAGCGTATCAGGAGAGACCCAGTACTTC
CDR3: CASSVSGETQYF
D: NA
J: TRBJ2-5
size: NA
V: TRBV9

DNA: TGTGCCAGCAGCTTAGGCGGGAGCGGCGAGCAGTACTTC
CDR3: CASSLGGSGEQYF
D: TRBD2
J: TRBJ2-7
size: NA
V: TRBV7-3

DNA: TGTGCCAGCACCCTGAGCGGGAGAAGTGGAGATACGCAGTATTTT
CDR3: CASTLSGRSGDTQYF
D: TRBD2
J: TRBJ2-3
size: NA
V: TRBV6-5

DNA: TGTGCCATCAGTGGTAAGGACACCCAGCCCCAGCATTTT
CDR3: CAISGKDTQPQHF
D: NA
J: TRBJ1-5
size: NA
V: TRBV10-3

DNA: TGTGCCAGCAGGCCGGGTAAAGTTTACGAGCAGTACTTC
CDR3: CASRPGKVYEQYF
D: NA
J: TRBJ2-7
size: NA
V: TRBV6-5

DNA: TGTGCCAGCAGCTCGACAGGGCCCGGGGAGCTGTTTTTT
CDR3: CASSSTGPGELFF
D: TRBD1
J: TRBJ2-2
size: NA
V: TRBV7-2

DNA: TGTGCCAGCAGGCGGGACCGGGCGAACACTGAAGCTTTCTTT
CDR3: CASRRDRANTEAFF
D: NA
J: TRBJ1-1
size: once
V: TRBV27

DNA: TGTGCCAGCAGCACACTAGCGGGAGGGCCGGGTGAGCAGTTCTTC
CDR3: CASSTLAGGPGEQFF
D: TRBD2
J: TRBJ2-1
size: NA
V: TRBV7-9

DNA: TGTGCCAGCACCCAGGTCAACTATGGCTACACCTTC
CDR3: CASTQVNYGYTF
D: NA
J: TRBJ1-2
size: NA
V: TRBV2

DNA: TGTGCCAGCAGTAACAGGGGGACAGATACGCAGTATTTT
CDR3: CASSNRGTDTQYF
D: TRBD1
J: TRBJ2-3
size: NA
V: TRBV7-6

DNA: TGTGCCACCCAGGGACTAGCGGGAGAGACCCAGTACTTC
CDR3: CATQGLAGETQYF
D: TRBD2
J: TRBJ2-5
size: once
V: TRBV6-5

DNA: TGCGCCAGCAGTGATTCAAGGACAGGGGGCGGTACCGGGGAGCTGTTTTTT
CDR3: CASSDSRTGGGTGELFF
D: TRBD1
J: TRBJ2-2
size: once
V: TRBV10-2

DNA: TGTGCCAGCAGTTACAGTCTGGGCCAGGGGAACACTGAAGCTTTCTTT
CDR3: CASSYSLGQGNTEAFF
D: NA
J: TRBJ1-1
size: NA
V: TRBV6-5

DNA: TGTGCCAGCAAACCGGGACAGGGGAGTTGGCAGTACTTC
CDR3: CASKPGQGSWQYF
D: TRBD1
J: TRBJ2-7
size: NA
V: TRBV6-5

DNA: TGTGCCAGCAGCTCGCAGGGGGCCATGAACACTGAAGCTTTCTTT
CDR3: CASSSQGAMNTEAFF
D: TRBD1
J: TRBJ1-1
size: NA
V: TRBV7-8

DNA: TGTGCCAGCAGCCAAGGAGTCAAAGGGGGCTATGGCTACACCTTC
CDR3: CASSQGVKGGYGYTF
D: NA
J: TRBJ1-2
size: NA
V: TRBV3-1/TRBV3-2

DNA: TGTGCCAGGGGGCTGATTGAAAAACTGTTTTTT
CDR3: CARGLIEKLFF
D: NA
J: TRBJ1-4
size: NA
V: TRBV7-3

DNA: TGTGCCAGCAGCTTAGGGCATGCCTCGGCAGGAGGGCAATCGGCTTTCTTT
CDR3: CASSLGHASAGGQSAFF
D: NA
J: TRBJ1-1
size: NA
V: TRBV7-9

DNA: TGTGCCAGCACCCGACAGGGGCTCTATGGCTACACCTTC
CDR3: CASTRQGLYGYTF
D: TRBD1
J: TRBJ1-2
size: NA
V: TRBV7-8

DNA: TGCAGCGTTGGGGAGTATGGCTACACCTTC
CDR3: CSVGEYGYTF
D: NA
J: TRBJ1-2
size: few
V: TRBV29-1

DNA: TGCGCCAGCAGTCAATCTTTCACAGGGGACGGCTACACCTTC
CDR3: CASSQSFTGDGYTF
D: TRBD1
J: TRBJ1-2
size: once
V: TRBV23-1